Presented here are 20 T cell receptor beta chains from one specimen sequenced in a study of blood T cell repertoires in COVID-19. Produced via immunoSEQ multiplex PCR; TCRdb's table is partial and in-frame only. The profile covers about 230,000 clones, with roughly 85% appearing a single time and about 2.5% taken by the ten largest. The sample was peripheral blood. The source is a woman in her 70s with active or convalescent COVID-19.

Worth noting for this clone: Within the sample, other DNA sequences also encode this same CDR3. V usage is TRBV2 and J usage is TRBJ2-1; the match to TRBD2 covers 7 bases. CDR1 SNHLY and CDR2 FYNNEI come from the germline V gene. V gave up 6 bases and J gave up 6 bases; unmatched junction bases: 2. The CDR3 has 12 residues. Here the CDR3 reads CASRSGGNEQFF. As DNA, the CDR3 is TGTGCCAGCAGGTCGGGGGGCAATGAGCAGTTCTTC. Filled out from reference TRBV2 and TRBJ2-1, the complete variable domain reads EPEVTQTPSHQVTQMGQEVILRCVPISNHLYFYWYRQILGQKVEFLVSFYNNEISEKSEIFDDQFSVERPDGSNFTLKIRSTKLEDSAMYFCASRSGGNEQFFGPGTRLTVL.

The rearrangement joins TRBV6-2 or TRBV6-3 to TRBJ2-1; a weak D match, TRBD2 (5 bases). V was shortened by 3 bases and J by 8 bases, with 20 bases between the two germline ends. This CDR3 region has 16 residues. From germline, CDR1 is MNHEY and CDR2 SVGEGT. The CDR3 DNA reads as TGTGCCAGCAGTTATTCCCCGGCGGACCCGGAGGATGAGCAGTTCTTC. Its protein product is CASSYSPADPEDEQFF.

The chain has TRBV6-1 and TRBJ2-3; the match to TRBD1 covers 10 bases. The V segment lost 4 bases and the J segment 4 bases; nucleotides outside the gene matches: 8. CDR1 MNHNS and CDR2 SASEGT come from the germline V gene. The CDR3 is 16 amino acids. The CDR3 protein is CASSATGGGLSDTQYF. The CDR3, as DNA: TGTGCCAGCAGTGCGACAGGGGGCGGGTTATCAGATACGCAGTATTTT.

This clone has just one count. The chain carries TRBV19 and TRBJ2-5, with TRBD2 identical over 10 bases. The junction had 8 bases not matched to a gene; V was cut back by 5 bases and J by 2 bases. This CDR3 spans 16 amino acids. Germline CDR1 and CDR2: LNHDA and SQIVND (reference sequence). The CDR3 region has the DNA TGTGCCAGTAGTCTCACCGGGACTAGCGCTCAAGAGACCCAGTACTTC. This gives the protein CASSLTGTSAQETQYF.

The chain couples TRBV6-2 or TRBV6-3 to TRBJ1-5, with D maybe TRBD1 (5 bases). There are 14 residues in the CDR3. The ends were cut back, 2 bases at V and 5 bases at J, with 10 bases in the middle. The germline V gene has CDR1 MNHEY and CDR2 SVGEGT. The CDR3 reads CASSYVQGDQPQHF. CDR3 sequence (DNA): TGTGCCAGCAGTTACGTTCAGGGCGATCAGCCCCAGCATTTT.

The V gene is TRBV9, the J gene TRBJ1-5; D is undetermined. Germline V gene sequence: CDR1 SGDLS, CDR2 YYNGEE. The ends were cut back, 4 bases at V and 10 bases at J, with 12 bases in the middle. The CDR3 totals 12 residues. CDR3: CASSSVPGPQHF. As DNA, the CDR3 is TGTGCCAGCAGCTCTGTACCGGGTCCCCAGCATTTT.

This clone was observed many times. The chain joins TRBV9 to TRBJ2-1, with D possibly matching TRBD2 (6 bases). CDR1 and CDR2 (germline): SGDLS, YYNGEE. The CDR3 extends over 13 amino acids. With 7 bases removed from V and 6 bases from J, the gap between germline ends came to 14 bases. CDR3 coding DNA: TGTGCCAGCGCGCCAGGGACTTTCAATGAGCAGTTCTTC. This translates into CASAPGTFNEQFF.

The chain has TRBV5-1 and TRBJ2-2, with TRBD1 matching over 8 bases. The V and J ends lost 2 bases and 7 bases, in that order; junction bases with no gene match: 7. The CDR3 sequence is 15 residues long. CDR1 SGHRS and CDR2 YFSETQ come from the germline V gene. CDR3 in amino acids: CASSLDRGFDGELFF. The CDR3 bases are TGCGCCAGCAGCTTAGACAGGGGATTTGACGGGGAGCTGTTTTTT.

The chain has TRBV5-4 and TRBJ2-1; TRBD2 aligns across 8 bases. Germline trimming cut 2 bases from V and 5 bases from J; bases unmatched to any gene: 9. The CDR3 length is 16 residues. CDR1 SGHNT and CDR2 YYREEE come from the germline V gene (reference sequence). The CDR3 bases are TGTGCCAGCAGCTTAGGGCATAGCGGGACAAACAATGAGCAGTTCTTC. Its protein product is CASSLGHSGTNNEQFF.

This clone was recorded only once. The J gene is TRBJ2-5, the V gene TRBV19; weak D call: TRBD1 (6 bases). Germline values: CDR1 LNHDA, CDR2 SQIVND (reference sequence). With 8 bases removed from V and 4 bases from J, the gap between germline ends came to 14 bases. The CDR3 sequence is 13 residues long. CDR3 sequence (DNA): TGTGCCAGTGCACAGGGTTCCCGAGAGACCCAGTACTTC. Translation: CASAQGSRETQYF.

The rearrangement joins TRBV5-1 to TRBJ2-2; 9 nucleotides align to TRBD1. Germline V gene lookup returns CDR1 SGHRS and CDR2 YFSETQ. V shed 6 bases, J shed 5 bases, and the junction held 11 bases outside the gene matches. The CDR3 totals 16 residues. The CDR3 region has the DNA TGCGCCAGCACCCCAGGGAGGGACAGGGTTACCGGGGAGCTGTTTTTT. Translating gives CASTPGRDRVTGELFF. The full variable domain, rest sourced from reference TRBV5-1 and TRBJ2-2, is KAGVTQTPRYLIKTRGQQVTLSCSPISGHRSVSWYQQTPGQGLQFLFEYFSETQRNKGNFPGRFSGRQFSNSRSEMNVSTLELGDSALYLCASTPGRDRVTGELFFGEGSRLTVL.

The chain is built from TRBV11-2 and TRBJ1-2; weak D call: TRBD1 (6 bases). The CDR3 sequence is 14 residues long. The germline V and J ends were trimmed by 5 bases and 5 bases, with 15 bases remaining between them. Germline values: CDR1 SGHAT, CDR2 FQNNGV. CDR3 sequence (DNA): TGTGCCAGCAGCACCTACAGGGTGGATTATGGCTACACCTTC. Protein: CASSTYRVDYGYTF.

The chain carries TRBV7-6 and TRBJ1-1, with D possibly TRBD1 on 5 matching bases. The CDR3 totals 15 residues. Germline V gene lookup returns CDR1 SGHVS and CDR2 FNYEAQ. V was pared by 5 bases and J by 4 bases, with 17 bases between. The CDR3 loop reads CASSPQTEWSTEAFF. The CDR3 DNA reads TGTGCCAGCAGCCCACAGACAGAATGGAGCACTGAAGCTTTCTTT.

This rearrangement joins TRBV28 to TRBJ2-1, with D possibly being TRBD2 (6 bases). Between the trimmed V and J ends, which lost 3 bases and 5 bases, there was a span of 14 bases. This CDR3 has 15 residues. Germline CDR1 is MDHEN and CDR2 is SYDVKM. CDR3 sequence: CASSLLTGLHNEQFF. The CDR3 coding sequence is TGTGCCAGCAGTTTGCTGACGGGACTTCACAATGAGCAGTTCTTC.

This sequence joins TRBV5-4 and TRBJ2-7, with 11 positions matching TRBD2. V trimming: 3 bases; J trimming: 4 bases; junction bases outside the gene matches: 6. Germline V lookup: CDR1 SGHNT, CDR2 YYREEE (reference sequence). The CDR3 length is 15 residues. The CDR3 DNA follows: TGTGCCAGCAGCTCCCAGGGACTAGCGGCATACGAGCAGTACTTC. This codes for CASSSQGLAAYEQYF. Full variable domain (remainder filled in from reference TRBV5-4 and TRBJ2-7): ETGVTQSPTHLIKTRGQQVTLRCSSQSGHNTVSWYQQALGQGPQFIFQYYREEENGRGNFPPRFSGLQFPNYSSELNVNALELDDSALYLCASSSQGLAAYEQYFGPGTRLTVT.

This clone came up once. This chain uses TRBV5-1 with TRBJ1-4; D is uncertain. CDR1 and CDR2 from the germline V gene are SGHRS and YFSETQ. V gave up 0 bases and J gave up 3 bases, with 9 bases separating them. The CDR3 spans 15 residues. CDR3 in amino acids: CASSLGYASNEKLFF. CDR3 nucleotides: TGCGCCAGCAGCTTGGGCTATGCGTCTAATGAAAAACTGTTTTTT. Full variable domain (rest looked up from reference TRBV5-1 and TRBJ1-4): KAGVTQTPRYLIKTRGQQVTLSCSPISGHRSVSWYQQTPGQGLQFLFEYFSETQRNKGNFPGRFSGRQFSNSRSEMNVSTLELGDSALYLCASSLGYASNEKLFFGSGTQLSVL.

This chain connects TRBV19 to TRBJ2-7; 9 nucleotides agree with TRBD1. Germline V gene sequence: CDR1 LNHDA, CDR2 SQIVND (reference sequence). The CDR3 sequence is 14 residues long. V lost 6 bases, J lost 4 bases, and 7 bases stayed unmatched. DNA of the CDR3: TGTGCCAGTAGCGGGACAGGGTTAGGGTACGAGCAGTACTTC. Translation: CASSGTGLGYEQYF. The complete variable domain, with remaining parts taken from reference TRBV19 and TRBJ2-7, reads DGGITQSPKYLFRKEGQNVTLSCEQNLNHDAMYWYRQDPGQGLRLIYYSQIVNDFQKGDIAEGYSVSREKKESFPLTVTSAQKNPTAFYLCASSGTGLGYEQYFGPGTRLTVT.

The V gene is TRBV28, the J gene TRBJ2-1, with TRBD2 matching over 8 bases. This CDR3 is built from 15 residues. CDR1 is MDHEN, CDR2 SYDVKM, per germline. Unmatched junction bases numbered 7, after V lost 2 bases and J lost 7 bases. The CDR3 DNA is TGTGCCAGCAGTTTAGCGGGAGGAGGGATTAATGAGCAGTTCTTC. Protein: CASSLAGGGINEQFF.

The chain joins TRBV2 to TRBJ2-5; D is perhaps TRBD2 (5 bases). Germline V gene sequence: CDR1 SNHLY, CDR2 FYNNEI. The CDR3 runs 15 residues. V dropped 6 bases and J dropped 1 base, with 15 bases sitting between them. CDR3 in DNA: TGTGCCAGCAGCCACCCGCCGGACTTCCAAGAGACCCAGTACTTC. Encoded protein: CASSHPPDFQETQYF.

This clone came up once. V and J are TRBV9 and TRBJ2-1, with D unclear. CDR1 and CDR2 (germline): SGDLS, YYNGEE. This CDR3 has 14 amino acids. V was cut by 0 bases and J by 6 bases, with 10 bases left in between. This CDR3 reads CASSVAGSRNEQFF. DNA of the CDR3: TGTGCCAGCAGCGTAGCGGGTAGCCGCAATGAGCAGTTCTTC.